This TCR beta chain appears in the sequencing data of a study of CD4 T cells in relation to SARS-CoV-2 and coronaviruses (dated by TCRdb to about 2021). General notes on the study: In the ViraFEST assay, PBMCs were cultured with antigen for under twelve days, after which TCR beta CDR3s were sequenced to identify antigen-specific clonal expansions. The Adaptive Biotechnologies TCR-sequencing kit was used to sequence samples from a few pre-COVID donors and the naive versus memory experiments, while other data came from Illumina-based sequencing. An HIV-1 Nef peptide pool or a culture without peptide was used as the negative reference condition. The study assessed, at the TCR clonotype level, memory CD4+ T cell crossreactivity between SARS-CoV-2 and common cold coronavirus spike proteins. Using patient-derived lymphoblastoid cell lines, the shared crossreactive spike epitopes were mapped to their HLA restriction. A different, Illumina-based TCR-beta assay was used to sequence expansion assays from other donors in the study. Points the paper makes about the study in general: Compared with monoreactive clones, crossreactive clones had significantly weaker SARS-CoV-2-driven expansion, a result consistent with antigenic imprinting. Because the crossreactivity analysis focused on spike protein, crossreactivity against other viral proteins was not assessed. Around 65% of donors had memory CD4+ clonotypes that crossrecognized SARS-CoV-2 and at least one common cold coronavirus spike. Because no donor provided both pre-pandemic and post-infection samples, tracing the source of pre-existing responses was limited. Small numbers of patients and of tested TCRs limited the study.

As concerns this clone: Its antigen is currently not known. Per-nucleotide qualities are absent, and no much larger clonotype sits a single base away.

The receptor library was made with the immunoSEQ multiplex PCR assay. The authors' analysis ran thus. During preprocessing, nonproductive sequences were removed, as were CDR3s that did not start with C, did not end with F or W, or were shorter than 7 amino acids. Antigen-specific clonotypes were called with the MANAFEST web app, based on expansion relative to reference and other culture wells. A clone was considered positive if the clone showed significant expansion compared with the reference culture in 2 of 3 replicate wells at an FDR below 0.05. For a clone to be considered positive, significant expansion relative to all other tandem wells and an odds ratio above 5 were also required. CDR3 homology was quantified as pairwise Levenshtein distance, calculated with the stringdist R package after three terminal residues were trimmed from each end. Here the immuneACCESS table is served through TCRdb, limited to in-frame sequences with V and J called. Missing clones are a known gap in these copies; in checked studies unresolved V genes cover under half, and the rest lacks a known reason. That table furnishes V, J and clone size, whereas the DNA furnished D and trimming. The sample data list 20,000 to 25,000 clones, and around 66% of these were observed just once. Approximately 10% of the sample goes to the ten largest clones.

Its CDR3 holds 13 amino acids, cysteine through phenylalanine. The kept DNA is CDR3 alone, 39 bases in frame from the first base. V is shortened by 2 bases, J by 2 bases, and the region joining them spans 7 bases. CDR1 MNHNY and CDR2 SVGAGI are derived from the germline V gene (reference sequence). CD4+ T cells from unexposed donors were collected before the COVID-19 pandemic (2011-2018). After around ten days of culture, CD4+ T cells were isolated with the EasySep CD4+ T cell isolation kit. As cell number allowed, CD4+ T cells from unexposed donors were tested for reactivity to SARS-CoV-2 S and N and to four common cold coronavirus spike pools. Two million PBMCs per well were cultured in IMDM with around 4.8% human AB serum and around 10 IU/ml IL-2. Half of the culture medium was replaced with fresh IL-2-containing medium on days 3 and 7. Triplicate replicate wells were generally used for each peptide culture condition. The leukapheresis product for the unexposed donors was obtained through commercial purchase. Ficoll-Paque PLUS gradient centrifugation was used to isolate PBMCs from leukapheresis product or whole blood. PBMCs were either cryopreserved at -140 degrees C or used fresh in the expansion assay. The QIAamp Micro DNA Kit was used to extract genomic DNA from the CD4+ T cells.

The sequence joins TRBV6-6 to TRBJ2-7; the D gene cannot be resolved reliably. The sequencing input was CD4+ T cells from PBMCs, cultured in vitro. This TCR came from a human donor in good health. The DNA sequence is as follows: TGTGCCAGCAGTTACGGTAGCACCTACGAGCAGTACTTC. This gives the protein CASSYGSTYEQYF.